What follows are 21 T cell receptor beta chains derived from one specimen sequenced in a study of OX40 agonist ivuxolimab in advanced cancers. Sequencing used immunoSEQ multiplex PCR; TCRdb keeps in-frame clones, though not all of them. The repertoire holds approximately 70,000 clones, with around 94% as singletons. The material was CD4+ or CD8+ T cells sorted from blood, obtained in a trial of the OX40 agonist ivuxolimab. The receptors originated from an adult with an advanced solid tumor such as melanoma, head and neck, liver or kidney cancer.

This CDR3 reads CARQGAENTIYF. Written as DNA, the CDR3 is TGTGCCAGACAGGGGGCTGAAAACACCATATATTTT. This chain connects TRBV2 to TRBJ1-3; TRBD1 matches 9 bases. The CDR3 loop spans 12 amino acids. V trimming: 9 bases; J trimming: 6 bases; junction bases outside the gene matches: 3. CDR1 is SNHLY and CDR2 is FYNNEI in the germline V gene.

On this clone itself: One end of the junction is discordant with germline, which a read error may explain. V and J are TRBV7-3 and TRBJ2-1, with TRBD2 matching over 7 bases. Germline V gene data show CDR1 as SGHTA and CDR2 as FQGTGA. The CDR3 extends over 20 amino acids. DNA of the CDR3: TGTGCCGGCAGCTTAACGCCTGGGAGTGTCGGGCAGGGAGGGCCAGCTGAGCAGTTCTTC. Protein product: CAGSLTPGSVGQGGPAEQFF.

The chain joins TRBV19 to TRBJ2-7, with TRBD2 as a possible D gene (6 bases). Trimming shortened V by 3 bases and J by 6 bases, and 18 bases separated the two germline ends. This CDR3 has 15 amino acids. The germline V gene has CDR1 LNHDA and CDR2 SQIVND (reference sequence). The CDR3 here is CASSMAGAGLGEQYF. CDR3 DNA: TGTGCCAGTAGTATGGCTGGGGCGGGATTGGGCGAGCAGTACTTC. Based on the CDR3 plus reference TRBV19 and TRBJ2-7, the full variable domain is DGGITQSPKYLFRKEGQNVTLSCEQNLNHDAMYWYRQDPGQGLRLIYYSQIVNDFQKGDIAEGYSVSREKKESFPLTVTSAQKNPTAFYLCASSMAGAGLGEQYFGPGTRLTVT.

The V and J genes are TRBV19 and TRBJ2-1, with 8 bases identical to TRBD2. In germline, CDR1 is LNHDA, CDR2 SQIVND (reference sequence). After removal of 8 bases from V and 4 bases from J, the junction contained 10 bases not matched to a gene. The CDR3 length is 15 residues. CDR3 sequence (DNA): TGTGCCAGTGAAACCGGGACTAGTAATTACAATGAGCAGTTCTTC. This translates into CASETGTSNYNEQFF.

The chain couples TRBV6-5 to TRBJ2-7; 7 bases agree with TRBD1. CDR1 and CDR2 from the germline V gene are MNHEY and SVGAGI. The ends lost 0 bases at V and 2 bases at J; junction bases unmatched: 7. This CDR3 is built from 16 residues. CDR3 region: CASSYSWGQLTYEQYF. The CDR3 coding sequence is TGTGCCAGCAGTTACTCTTGGGGACAGCTAACCTACGAGCAGTACTTC.

Here the CDR3 reads CASSQDPPGGRWDTQYF. The DNA for the CDR3 is TGCGCCAGCAGCCAAGATCCGCCGGGGGGGAGATGGGATACGCAGTATTTT. V and J are TRBV4-3 and TRBJ2-3; 8 bases line up with TRBD2. Per germline, CDR1 LGHNA and CDR2 YSLEER. V lost 0 bases and J lost 6; bases outside the gene matches: 11. The CDR3 spans 17 residues.

V and J are TRBV19 and TRBJ1-1; maybe TRBD1 (5 bases). The CDR3 loop spans 17 amino acids. V shed 3 bases and J shed 1 base, with 18 bases lying between them. Germline V lookup: CDR1 LNHDA, CDR2 SQIVND (reference sequence). The CDR3 spells CASSIRQGLDPNTEAFF. The CDR3 DNA reads as TGTGCCAGTAGTATCCGGCAGGGTTTAGACCCGAACACTGAAGCTTTCTTT.

The rearrangement uses TRBV6-5 and TRBJ2-1; 9 bases are shared with TRBD1. The CDR3 is 16 residues long. The germline V gene has CDR1 MNHEY and CDR2 SVGAGI. Trimming cost V 0 bases and J 7 bases; bases outside gene matches: 7. CDR3 in DNA: TGTGCCAGCAGTTACTCAGGGACAGGGAGGTGGAATGAGCAGTTCTTC. This gives the protein CASSYSGTGRWNEQFF.

This rearrangement joins TRBV29-1 to TRBJ1-1; no clear D. Per germline, CDR1 SQVTM and CDR2 ANQGSEA. Trimming left V 5 bases short and J 8 bases short, with 21 bases between. CDR3 length: 14 residues. CDR3 DNA sequence: TGCAGCGTTTACTCGGCCGCGGGAATCCTCGAAGCTTTCTTT. Its translation is CSVYSAAGILEAFF.

The gene calls are TRBV4-1 and TRBJ2-7, with D tentatively TRBD2 (6 bases). Per the germline V gene, CDR1 is MGHRA and CDR2 is YSYEKL. V lost 5 bases and J 4 bases, leaving 12 bases between the germline ends. This CDR3 comprises 13 residues. The CDR3 DNA is TGCGCCAGCAGCATCGACGGGAGTTACGAGCAGTACTTC. This sequence encodes CASSIDGSYEQYF.

The chain employs TRBV5-1 and TRBJ1-4; D is unclear. V was pared by 1 base and J by 0 bases, with 7 bases between. This CDR3 comprises 15 residues. Germline V gene lookup returns CDR1 SGHRS and CDR2 YFSETQ. For the CDR3, the DNA is TGCGCCAGCAGCTTGACAGTTGCAACTAATGAAAAACTGTTTTTT. Translated, it gives CASSLTVATNEKLFF. Together with reference TRBV5-1 and TRBJ1-4, the CDR3 gives the full variable domain: KAGVTQTPRYLIKTRGQQVTLSCSPISGHRSVSWYQQTPGQGLQFLFEYFSETQRNKGNFPGRFSGRQFSNSRSEMNVSTLELGDSALYLCASSLTVATNEKLFFGSGTQLSVL.

The rearrangement joins TRBV6-5 to TRBJ2-3; 9 nucleotides line up with TRBD2. This CDR3 is built from 15 residues. V was clipped by 2 bases and J by 3 bases; unmatched bases: 3. Per germline, CDR1 MNHEY and CDR2 SVGAGI. CDR3 bases: TGTGCCAGCAGTTACATAGCGGGGGAAACAGATACGCAGTATTTT. Its protein product is CASSYIAGETDTQYF.

J is TRBJ1-1 and V is TRBV5-6; the D gene is possibly TRBD1 (6 bases). There are 14 residues in the CDR3. Germline V CDR1 and CDR2: SGHDT, YYEEEE. V shed 1 base and J shed 4 bases, with 11 bases lying between them. CDR3 amino acids: CASSLPGAVTEAFF. The CDR3 DNA reads as TGTGCCAGCAGCTTGCCGGGGGCGGTCACTGAAGCTTTCTTT.

The chain is built from TRBV9 and TRBJ2-7; D possibly matches TRBD1 or TRBD2 (6 bases each). The CDR3 consists of 16 residues. Germline values: CDR1 SGDLS, CDR2 YYNGEE. V was clipped by 0 bases and J by 0 bases, with 13 bases between them. As DNA, the CDR3 is TGTGCCAGCAGCGTAGCTAGGGGGGCCAGCTCCTACGAGCAGTACTTC. Encoded protein: CASSVARGASSYEQYF.

This clone came up once. The chain joins TRBV11-3 to TRBJ1-5, with D possibly matching TRBD1 (5 bases). This CDR3 is built from 14 residues. CDR1 is SGHNT, CDR2 YENEEA, per germline. The V and J ends lost 7 bases and 1 base respectively, with 11 bases between them. The CDR3 DNA sequence: TGTGCCAGCACCATGGGGCAGAGCAATCAGCCCCAGCATTTT. This codes for CASTMGQSNQPQHF.

The gene calls are TRBV6-5 and TRBJ2-3, with no clear D. The V gene lost 7 bases and the J gene lost 4 bases, with 18 bases spanning the gap. The germline V gene has CDR1 MNHEY and CDR2 SVGAGI. The CDR3 contains 15 residues. CDR3 sequence (DNA): TGTGCCAGCACCTCCTCTGGGGTCGGCCCAGATACGCAGTATTTT. Amino acids: CASTSSGVGPDTQYF.

The rearrangement links TRBV19 to TRBJ2-1, with D perhaps matching TRBD2 (6 bases). V lost 4 bases and J 9 bases, leaving 7 bases between the germline ends. Per the germline V gene, CDR1 is LNHDA and CDR2 is SQIVND (reference sequence). The CDR3 has 11 residues. Here the CDR3 reads CASSTGGEQFF. The CDR3 DNA is TGTGCCAGTAGTACCGGGGGTGAGCAGTTCTTC.

The chain combines TRBV2 with TRBJ2-2, with TRBD1 as a possible D gene (6 bases). V was pared by 10 bases and J by 7 bases, with 19 bases between. The CDR3 runs 14 residues. Germline CDR1 SNHLY, CDR2 FYNNEI. The CDR3, as DNA: TGTGCCACCGAGGGGGAGATGGGTGTCGGGGAGCTGTTTTTT. This sequence encodes CATEGEMGVGELFF.

The chain has TRBV27 and TRBJ1-5, with 9 bases identical to TRBD1. Trimming at V came to 5 bases and at J to 3 bases, leaving 11 bases not matched to a gene. Germline V gives CDR1 MNHEY, CDR2 SMNVEV (reference sequence). There are 17 residues in the CDR3. CDR3 residues: CASSPGTGIGFNQPQHF. CDR3 nucleotides: TGTGCCAGCAGTCCCGGGACAGGGATAGGCTTCAATCAGCCCCAGCATTTT.

V is TRBV27 and J is TRBJ2-7; no firm D call. V lost 2 bases, J lost 2 bases, and 19 bases lay in between. There are 17 residues in the CDR3. In germline, CDR1 is MNHEY, CDR2 SMNVEV (reference sequence). The CDR3 bases are TGTGCCAGCAGTTTAGGTTTGCCTGGCAGTTACCCCTACGAGCAGTACTTC. Translation: CASSLGLPGSYPYEQYF.

This clone was picked up a small number of times. The genes are TRBV28 and TRBJ1-1, with D uncertain. Germline V gene data show CDR1 as MDHEN and CDR2 as SYDVKM. Trimming took 5 bases from V and 6 from J, leaving 7 bases between them. This CDR3 contains 11 residues. The DNA of the CDR3 is TGTGCCAGCAGTCCCGCCGCTGAAGCTTTCTTT. Amino acids: CASSPAAEAFF. The full variable domain, rest sourced from reference TRBV28 and TRBJ1-1, is DVKVTQSSRYLVKRTGEKVFLECVQDMDHENMFWYRQDPGLGLRLIYFSYDVKMKEKGDIPEGYSVSREKKERFSLILESASTNQTSMYLCASSPAAEAFFGQGTRLTVV.